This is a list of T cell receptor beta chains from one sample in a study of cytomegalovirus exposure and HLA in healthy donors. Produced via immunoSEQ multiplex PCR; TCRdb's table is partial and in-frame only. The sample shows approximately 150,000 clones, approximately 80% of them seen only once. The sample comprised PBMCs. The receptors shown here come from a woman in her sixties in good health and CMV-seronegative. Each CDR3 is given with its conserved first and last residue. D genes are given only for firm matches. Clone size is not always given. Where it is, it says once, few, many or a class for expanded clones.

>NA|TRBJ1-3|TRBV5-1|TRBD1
CASSLSGGDGNTIYF
TGCGCCAGCAGCTTGTCAGGGGGCGATGGAAACACCATATATTTT
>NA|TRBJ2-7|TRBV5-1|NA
CASSLRDLGRPNEQYF
TGCGCCAGCAGCTTGAGGGATCTGGGGCGCCCCAACGAGCAGTACTTC
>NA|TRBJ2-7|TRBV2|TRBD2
CASRRDRGPQLAGGPEQYF
TGTGCCAGCAGGAGGGACAGGGGCCCACAACTAGCGGGAGGACCGGAGCAGTACTTC
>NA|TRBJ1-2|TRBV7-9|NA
CASSLAGRANYGYTF
TGTGCCAGCAGCTTAGCGGGCAGGGCTAACTATGGCTACACCTTC
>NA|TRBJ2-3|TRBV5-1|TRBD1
CASSETGVEDTQYF
TGCGCCAGCAGCGAGACAGGGGTTGAAGATACGCAGTATTTT
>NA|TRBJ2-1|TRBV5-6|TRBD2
CASSPRTSGARSVFF
TGTGCCAGCAGCCCCCGGACTAGCGGGGCACGGAGTGTGTTCTTC
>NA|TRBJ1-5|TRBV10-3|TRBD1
CATGSRQGMGQPQHF
TGTGCCACTGGTTCACGACAGGGTATGGGTCAGCCCCAGCATTTT
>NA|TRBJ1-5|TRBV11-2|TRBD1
CASSSTGASNQPQHF
TGTGCCAGCAGTTCCACAGGGGCAAGCAATCAGCCCCAGCATTTT
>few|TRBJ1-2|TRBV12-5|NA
CASGLGRGSGYTF
TGTGCTAGTGGTTTGGGCAGGGGCTCTGGCTACACCTTC
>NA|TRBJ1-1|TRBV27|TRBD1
CASIPTRQGSDEAFF
TGTGCCAGCATTCCGACCCGACAGGGCTCGGATGAAGCTTTCTTT
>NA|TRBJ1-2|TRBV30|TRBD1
CAWTTEDRARGYTF
TGTGCCTGGACCACCGAGGACAGGGCGCGTGGCTACACCTTC
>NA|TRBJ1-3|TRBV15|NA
CATSRDHGLLSSGNTIYF
TGTGCCACCAGCAGAGATCACGGGTTGCTAAGCTCTGGAAACACCATATATTTT
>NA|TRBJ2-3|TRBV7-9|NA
CASSHGGVSTDTQYF
TGTGCCAGCAGCCACGGAGGGGTATCCACAGATACGCAGTATTTT
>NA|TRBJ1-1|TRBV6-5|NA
CASRITGIHAEAFF
TGTGCCAGCAGGATAACAGGAATACACGCTGAAGCTTTCTTT
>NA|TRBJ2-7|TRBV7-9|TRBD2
CASSISGSSYEQYF
TGTGCCAGCAGTATTAGCGGGAGCTCCTACGAGCAGTACTTC
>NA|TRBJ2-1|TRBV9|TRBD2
CASSSQRGSYNEQFF
TGTGCCAGCAGCTCCCAGCGGGGGTCCTACAATGAGCAGTTCTTC
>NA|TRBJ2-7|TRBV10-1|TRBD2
CASSDGGGISEQYF
TGCGCCAGCAGTGACGGCGGGGGGATCAGCGAGCAGTACTTC
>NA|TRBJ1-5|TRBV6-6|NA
CASRPNNQPQHF
TGTGCCAGCAGACCTAACAATCAGCCCCAGCATTTT
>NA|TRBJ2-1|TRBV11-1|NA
CASSLTQAEQFF
TGTGCCAGCAGCTTAACACAGGCTGAGCAGTTCTTC
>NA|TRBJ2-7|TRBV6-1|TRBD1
CASNPGQGRDYEQYF
TGTGCCAGCAACCCCGGACAGGGACGAGACTACGAGCAGTACTTC
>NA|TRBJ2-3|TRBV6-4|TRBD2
CASSAVAGGSTDTQYF
TGTGCCAGCAGTGCTGTGGCGGGGGGAAGCACAGATACGCAGTATTTT
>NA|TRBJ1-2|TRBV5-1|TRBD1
CASSTGSGQGYGYTF
TGCGCCAGCAGCACTGGGAGTGGACAGGGATATGGCTACACCTTC
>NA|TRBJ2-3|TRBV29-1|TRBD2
CSVEGTSGRWTDTQYF
TGCAGCGTTGAAGGGACTAGCGGGAGGTGGACAGATACGCAGTATTTT
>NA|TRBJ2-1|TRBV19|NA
CASSMSYGLSYNEQFF
TGTGCCAGTAGTATGAGTTACGGGTTATCCTACAATGAGCAGTTCTTC
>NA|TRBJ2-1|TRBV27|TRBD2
CASRSTGTSGSVQFF
TGTGCCAGCAGGTCAACCGGGACTAGCGGGAGTGTACAGTTCTTC
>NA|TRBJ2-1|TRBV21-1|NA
CASSRLRGRVHEQFF
TGTGCCAGCAGCAGGCTTAGGGGGCGAGTTCATGAGCAGTTCTTC
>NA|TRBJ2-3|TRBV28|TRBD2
CASSGANSGRAYTDTQYF
TGTGCCAGCAGTGGGGCTAACAGCGGGAGGGCCTACACAGATACGCAGTATTTT
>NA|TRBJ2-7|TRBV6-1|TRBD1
CASSEGQGARYEQYF
TGTGCCAGCAGTGAAGGGCAGGGGGCAAGGTACGAGCAGTACTTC
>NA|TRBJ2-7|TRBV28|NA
CASSFLSSEQYF
TGTGCCAGCAGTTTTCTGTCGAGCGAGCAGTACTTC
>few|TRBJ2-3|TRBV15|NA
CATSRELGRAADTQYF
TGTGCCACCAGCAGAGAGTTAGGGCGAGCGGCAGATACGCAGTATTTT
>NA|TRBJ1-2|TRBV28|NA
CASSPGGPINYGYTF
TGTGCCAGCAGTCCGGGGGGCCCTATAAACTATGGCTACACCTTC
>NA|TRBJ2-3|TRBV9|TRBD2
CASSVSGAADTQYF
TGTGCCAGCAGCGTTAGCGGGGCAGCAGATACGCAGTATTTT
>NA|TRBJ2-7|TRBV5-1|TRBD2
CASSFSGSSYEQYF
TGCGCCAGCAGCTTTAGCGGGAGCTCCTACGAGCAGTACTTC
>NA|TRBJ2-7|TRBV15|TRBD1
CATSRDRTGIIYEQYF
TGTGCCACCAGCAGAGATCGGACAGGGATCATCTACGAGCAGTACTTC
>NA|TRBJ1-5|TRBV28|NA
CASSPGGSSQPQHF
TGTGCCAGCAGCCCGGGGGGGTCTAGTCAGCCCCAGCATTTT
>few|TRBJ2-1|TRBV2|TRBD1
CASRGDRGSAYNEQFF
TGTGCCAGCAGGGGGGACAGGGGGTCCGCCTACAATGAGCAGTTCTTC
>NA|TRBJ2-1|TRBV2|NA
CASRNQGLGGSYNEQFF
TGTGCCAGCCGTAACCAGGGGCTGGGTGGCTCCTACAATGAGCAGTTCTTC
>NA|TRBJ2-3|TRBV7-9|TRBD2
CASSPSGGITDTQYF
TGTGCCAGCAGCCCCAGCGGGGGGATCACAGATACGCAGTATTTT
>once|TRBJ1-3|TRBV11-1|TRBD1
CASSPRQGTRGNTIYF
TGTGCCAGCAGCCCCCGACAGGGGACGCGAGGAAACACCATATATTTT
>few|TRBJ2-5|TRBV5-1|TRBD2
CASSSPSGGPRTETQYF
TGCGCCAGCAGCTCTCCTAGCGGGGGTCCCAGGACGGAGACCCAGTACTTC
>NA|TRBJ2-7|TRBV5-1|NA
CASSPGTGPYEQYF
TGCGCCAGCAGCCCTGGAACAGGGCCCTACGAGCAGTACTTC